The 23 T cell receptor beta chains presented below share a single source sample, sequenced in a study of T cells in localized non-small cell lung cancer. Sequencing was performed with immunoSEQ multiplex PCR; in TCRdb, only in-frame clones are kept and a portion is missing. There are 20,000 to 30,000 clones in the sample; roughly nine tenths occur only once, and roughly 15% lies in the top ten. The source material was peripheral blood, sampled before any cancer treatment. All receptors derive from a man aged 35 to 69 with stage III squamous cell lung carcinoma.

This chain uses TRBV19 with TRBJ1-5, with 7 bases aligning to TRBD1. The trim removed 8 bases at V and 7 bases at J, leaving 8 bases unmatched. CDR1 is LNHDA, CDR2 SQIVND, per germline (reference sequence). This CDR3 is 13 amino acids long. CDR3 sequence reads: CASCRDSFQPQHF. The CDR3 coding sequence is TGTGCCAGTTGCCGGGACAGCTTCCAGCCCCAGCATTTT. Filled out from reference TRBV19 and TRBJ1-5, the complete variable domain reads DGGITQSPKYLFRKEGQNVTLSCEQNLNHDAMYWYRQDPGQGLRLIYYSQIVNDFQKGDIAEGYSVSREKKESFPLTVTSAQKNPTAFYLCASCRDSFQPQHFGDGTRLSIL.

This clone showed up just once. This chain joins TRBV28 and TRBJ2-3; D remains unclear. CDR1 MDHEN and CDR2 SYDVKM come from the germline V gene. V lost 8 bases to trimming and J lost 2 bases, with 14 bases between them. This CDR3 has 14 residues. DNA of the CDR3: TGTGCCAGCTACGGTAGACTCAACACAGATACGCAGTATTTT. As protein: CASYGRLNTDTQYF.

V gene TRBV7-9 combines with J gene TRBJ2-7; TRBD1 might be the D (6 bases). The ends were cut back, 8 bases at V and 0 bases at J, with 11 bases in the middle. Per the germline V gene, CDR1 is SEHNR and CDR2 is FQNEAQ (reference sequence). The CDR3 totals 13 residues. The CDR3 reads CASEDRSSYEQYF. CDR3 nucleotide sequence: TGTGCCAGCGAAGACAGGAGCTCCTACGAGCAGTACTTC.

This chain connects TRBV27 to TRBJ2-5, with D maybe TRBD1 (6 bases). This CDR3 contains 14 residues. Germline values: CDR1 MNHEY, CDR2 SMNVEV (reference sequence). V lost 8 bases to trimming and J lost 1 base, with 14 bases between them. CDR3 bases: TGTGCCAGCGGTTCCCCAGGGGTCCAAGAGACCCAGTACTTC. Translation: CASGSPGVQETQYF.

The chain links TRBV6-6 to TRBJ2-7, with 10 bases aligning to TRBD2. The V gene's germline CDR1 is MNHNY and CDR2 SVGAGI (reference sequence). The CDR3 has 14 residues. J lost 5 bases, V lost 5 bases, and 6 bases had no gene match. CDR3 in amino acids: CASSAALAGNEQYF. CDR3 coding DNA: TGTGCCAGCAGTGCCGCACTAGCGGGAAACGAGCAGTACTTC.

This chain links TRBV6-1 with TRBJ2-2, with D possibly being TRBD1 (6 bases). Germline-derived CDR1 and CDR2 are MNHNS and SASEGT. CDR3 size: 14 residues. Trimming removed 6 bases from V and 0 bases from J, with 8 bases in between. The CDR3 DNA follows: TGTGCCAGCAGGGGACATCCGAACACCGGGGAGCTGTTTTTT. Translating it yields CASRGHPNTGELFF.

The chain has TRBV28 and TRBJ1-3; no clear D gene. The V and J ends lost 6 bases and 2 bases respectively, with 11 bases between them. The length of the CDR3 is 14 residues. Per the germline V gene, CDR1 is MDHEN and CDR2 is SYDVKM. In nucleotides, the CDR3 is TGTGCCAGCAGATTCGGACTCCCTGGAAACACCATATATTTT. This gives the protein CASRFGLPGNTIYF.

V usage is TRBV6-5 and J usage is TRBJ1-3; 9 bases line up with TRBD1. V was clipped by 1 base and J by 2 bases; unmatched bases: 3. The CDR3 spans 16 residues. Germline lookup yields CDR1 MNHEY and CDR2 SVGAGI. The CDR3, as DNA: TGTGCCAGCAGTTACTGGGGACAGGGAACTGGAAACACCATATATTTT. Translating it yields CASSYWGQGTGNTIYF.

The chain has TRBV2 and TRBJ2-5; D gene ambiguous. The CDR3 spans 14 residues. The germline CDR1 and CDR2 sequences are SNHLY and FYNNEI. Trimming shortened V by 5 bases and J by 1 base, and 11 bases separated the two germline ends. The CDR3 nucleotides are TGTGCCAGCAGTCCAAATACACTCCAAGAGACCCAGTACTTC. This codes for CASSPNTLQETQYF.

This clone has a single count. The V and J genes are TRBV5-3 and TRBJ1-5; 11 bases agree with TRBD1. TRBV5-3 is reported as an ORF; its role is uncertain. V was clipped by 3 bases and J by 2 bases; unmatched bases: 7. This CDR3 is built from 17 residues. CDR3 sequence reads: CARSSPGQGEGNQPQHF. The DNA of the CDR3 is TGTGCCAGAAGCTCTCCGGGACAGGGGGAGGGCAATCAGCCCCAGCATTTT.

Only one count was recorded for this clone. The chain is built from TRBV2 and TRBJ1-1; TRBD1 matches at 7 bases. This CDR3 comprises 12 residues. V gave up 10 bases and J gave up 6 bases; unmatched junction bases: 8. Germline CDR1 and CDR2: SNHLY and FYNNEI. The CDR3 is CANQRQGSEAFF. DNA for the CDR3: TGTGCCAACCAGAGACAGGGCTCTGAAGCTTTCTTT.

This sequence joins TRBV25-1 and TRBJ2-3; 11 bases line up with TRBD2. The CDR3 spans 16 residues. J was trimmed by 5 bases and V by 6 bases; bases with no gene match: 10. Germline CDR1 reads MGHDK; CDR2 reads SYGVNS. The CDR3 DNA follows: TGTGCCAGCAGCCCTGGGACTAGCGGTTCGGGAGATACGCAGTATTTT. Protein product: CASSPGTSGSGDTQYF. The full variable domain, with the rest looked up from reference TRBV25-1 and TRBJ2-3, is EADIYQTPRYLVIGTGKKITLECSQTMGHDKMYWYQQDPGMELHLIHYSYGVNSTEKGDLSSESTVSRIRTEHFPLTLESARPSHTSQYLCASSPGTSGSGDTQYFGPGTRLTVL.

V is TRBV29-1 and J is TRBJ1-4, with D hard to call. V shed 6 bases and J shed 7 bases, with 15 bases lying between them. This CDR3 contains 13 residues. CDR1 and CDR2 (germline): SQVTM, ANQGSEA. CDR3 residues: CSVLVGGVEKLFF. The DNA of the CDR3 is TGCAGCGTCCTGGTTGGAGGTGTTGAAAAACTGTTTTTT.

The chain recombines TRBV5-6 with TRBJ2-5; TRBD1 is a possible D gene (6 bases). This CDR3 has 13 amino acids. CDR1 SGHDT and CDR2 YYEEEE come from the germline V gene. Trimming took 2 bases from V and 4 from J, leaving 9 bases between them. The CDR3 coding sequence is TGTGCCAGCAGCTTTCGACAGGCAGAGACCCAGTACTTC. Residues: CASSFRQAETQYF.

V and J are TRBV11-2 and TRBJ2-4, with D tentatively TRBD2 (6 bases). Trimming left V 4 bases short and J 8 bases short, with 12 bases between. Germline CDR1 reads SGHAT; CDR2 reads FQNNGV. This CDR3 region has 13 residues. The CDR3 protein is CASSSGVKDIQYF. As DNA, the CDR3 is TGTGCCAGCAGCTCGGGGGTTAAAGACATTCAGTACTTC.

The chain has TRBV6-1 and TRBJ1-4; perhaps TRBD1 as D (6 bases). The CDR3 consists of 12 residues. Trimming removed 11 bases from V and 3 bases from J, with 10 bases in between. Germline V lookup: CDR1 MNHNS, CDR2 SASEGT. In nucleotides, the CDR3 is TGTGCCGCGGACAGCCCTAATGAAAAACTGTTTTTT. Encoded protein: CAADSPNEKLFF.

For the CDR3, the DNA is TGCGCCAGCAGCTTTGGGGAGGGGGAGTATGGCTACACCTTC. It is translated as CASSFGEGEYGYTF. This chain uses TRBV5-1 with TRBJ1-2, with D possibly being TRBD1 (6 bases). The CDR3 extends over 14 amino acids. Trimming removed 2 bases from V and 5 bases from J, with 13 bases in between. The V gene's germline CDR1 is SGHRS and CDR2 YFSETQ.

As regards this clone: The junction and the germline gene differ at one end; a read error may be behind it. This CDR3 is CASREGTSRSTDTQYF. The DNA for the CDR3 is TGTGCCAGCAGAGAAGGGACTAGCCGAAGCACAGATACGCAGTATTTT. V usage is TRBV2 and J usage is TRBJ2-3, with 9 bases matching TRBD2. The CDR3 extends over 16 amino acids. Germline V gives CDR1 SNHLY, CDR2 FYNNEI. The whole variable domain, filled in from reference TRBV2 and TRBJ2-3, reads EPEVTQTPSHQVTQMGQEVILRCVPISNHLYFYWYRQILGQKVEFLVSFYNNEISEKSEIFDDQFSVERPDGSNFTLKIRSTKLEDSAMYFCASREGTSRSTDTQYFGPGTRLTVL.

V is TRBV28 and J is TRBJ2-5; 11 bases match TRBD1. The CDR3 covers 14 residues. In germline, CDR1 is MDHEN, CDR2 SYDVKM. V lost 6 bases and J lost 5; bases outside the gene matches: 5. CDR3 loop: CASRRTGGGETQYF. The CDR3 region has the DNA TGTGCCAGCAGGCGGACAGGGGGCGGTGAGACCCAGTACTTC. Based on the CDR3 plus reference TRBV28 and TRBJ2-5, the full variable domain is DVKVTQSSRYLVKRTGEKVFLECVQDMDHENMFWYRQDPGLGLRLIYFSYDVKMKEKGDIPEGYSVSREKKERFSLILESASTNQTSMYLCASRRTGGGETQYFGPGTRLLVL.

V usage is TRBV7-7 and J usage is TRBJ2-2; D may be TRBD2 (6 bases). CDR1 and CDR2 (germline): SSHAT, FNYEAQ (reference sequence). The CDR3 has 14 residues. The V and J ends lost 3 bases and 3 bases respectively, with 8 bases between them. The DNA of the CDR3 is TGTGCCAGCAGCTTTGCGGGACACACCGGGGAGCTGTTTTTT. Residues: CASSFAGHTGELFF.

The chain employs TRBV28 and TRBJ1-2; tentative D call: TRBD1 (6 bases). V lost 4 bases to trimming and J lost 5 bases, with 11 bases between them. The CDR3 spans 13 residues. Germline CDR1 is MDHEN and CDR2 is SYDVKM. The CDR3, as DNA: TGTGCCAGCAGTTCGGCAGGGACATATGGCTACACCTTC. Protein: CASSSAGTYGYTF.

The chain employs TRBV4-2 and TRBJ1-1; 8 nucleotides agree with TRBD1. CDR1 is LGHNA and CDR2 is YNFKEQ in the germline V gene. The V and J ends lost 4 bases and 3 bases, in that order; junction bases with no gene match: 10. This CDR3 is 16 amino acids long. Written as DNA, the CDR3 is TGTGCCAGCAGCCTTACCCAGGACAGGGTCGACACTGAAGCTTTCTTT. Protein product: CASSLTQDRVDTEAFF.

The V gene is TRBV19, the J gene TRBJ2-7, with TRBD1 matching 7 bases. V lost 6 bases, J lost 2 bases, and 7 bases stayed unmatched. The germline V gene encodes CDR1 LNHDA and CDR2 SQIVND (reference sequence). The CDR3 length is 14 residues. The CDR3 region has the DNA TGTGCCAGTAGCCCGACAGGGACCCCCTACGAGCAGTACTTC. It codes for CASSPTGTPYEQYF.